A single sample is the source of the 5 T cell receptor beta chains below, sequenced in a study of beta chain features in type 1 diabetes. Whole-study findings and limits: Across all four CD4+ subsets, people with type 1 diabetes showed modestly shorter TCRB CDR3s.

Of the isolated RNA, all was reverse transcribed, and so the sequenced material was expressed TCRB transcripts. Profiling relied on immunoSEQ multiplex PCR, and the TCRdb table lists in-frame clones only, not all of them. Of about 700,000 clones listed, 10% to 15% are singletons. Antigens of these TCRs are unknown. Sequenced: naive CD4+ T cells from blood. Source of these receptors: a man aged 18 to 29 with type 1 diabetes.

Only a few counts were recorded for this clone. The V and J genes are TRBV29-1 and TRBJ1-2; D unclear. Trimming pared 4 bases from V and 8 bases from J, leaving 11 bases between. The length of the CDR3 is 11 residues. Germline V CDR1 and CDR2: SQVTM, ANQGSEA. The CDR3 nucleotides are TGCAGCGTTGGCGACATATACGGCTACACCTTC. Translated, it gives CSVGDIYGYTF.

This chain connects TRBV5-1 to TRBJ2-1; possible D gene TRBD2, 6 bases. V dropped 2 bases and J dropped 7 bases, with 16 bases sitting between them. Germline CDR1 and CDR2: SGHRS and YFSETQ. The CDR3 runs to 15 residues. This chain's CDR3 is CASSFRYSGRNEQFF. CDR3 DNA: TGCGCCAGCAGCTTTCGATACAGTGGGAGGAATGAGCAGTTCTTC. Together with reference TRBV5-1 and TRBJ2-1, the CDR3 gives the full variable domain: KAGVTQTPRYLIKTRGQQVTLSCSPISGHRSVSWYQQTPGQGLQFLFEYFSETQRNKGNFPGRFSGRQFSNSRSEMNVSTLELGDSALYLCASSFRYSGRNEQFFGPGTRLTVL.

In its sample, this clone was seen a few times. CDR3: CAWRGGRTDTQYF. CDR3 DNA: TGTGCCTGGCGGGGGGGCCGCACAGATACGCAGTATTTT. The J gene is TRBJ2-3, the V gene TRBV30, with TRBD2 matching 8 bases. The junction had 2 bases not matched to a gene; V was cut back by 5 bases and J by 1 base. The CDR3 spans 13 residues. CDR1 and CDR2 (germline): GTSNPN, SVGIG (reference sequence).

This clone was detected a few times. V usage is TRBV6-5 and J usage is TRBJ1-1; a weak D match, TRBD1 (6 bases). The ends were cut back, 2 bases at V and 5 bases at J, with 18 bases in the middle. Germline CDR1 reads MNHEY; CDR2 reads SVGAGI. The CDR3 loop spans 16 amino acids. CDR3 in amino acids: CASSYRAGALGTEAFF. The CDR3 nucleotides read TGTGCCAGCAGTTACCGGGCGGGGGCCCTTGGGACTGAAGCTTTCTTT.

This clone was found a few times. V usage is TRBV5-1 and J usage is TRBJ2-3; D is ambiguous. The CDR3 loop spans 15 amino acids. In germline, CDR1 is SGHRS, CDR2 YFSETQ. Trimming took off 3 bases at V and 3 bases at J, with 14 bases between the two ends. CDR3 protein: CASSSREAKTDTQYF. The CDR3 DNA follows: TGCGCCAGCAGCTCCCGTGAAGCTAAGACAGATACGCAGTATTTT. The full variable domain, completed using reference TRBV5-1 and TRBJ2-3, is KAGVTQTPRYLIKTRGQQVTLSCSPISGHRSVSWYQQTPGQGLQFLFEYFSETQRNKGNFPGRFSGRQFSNSRSEMNVSTLELGDSALYLCASSSREAKTDTQYFGPGTRLTVL.